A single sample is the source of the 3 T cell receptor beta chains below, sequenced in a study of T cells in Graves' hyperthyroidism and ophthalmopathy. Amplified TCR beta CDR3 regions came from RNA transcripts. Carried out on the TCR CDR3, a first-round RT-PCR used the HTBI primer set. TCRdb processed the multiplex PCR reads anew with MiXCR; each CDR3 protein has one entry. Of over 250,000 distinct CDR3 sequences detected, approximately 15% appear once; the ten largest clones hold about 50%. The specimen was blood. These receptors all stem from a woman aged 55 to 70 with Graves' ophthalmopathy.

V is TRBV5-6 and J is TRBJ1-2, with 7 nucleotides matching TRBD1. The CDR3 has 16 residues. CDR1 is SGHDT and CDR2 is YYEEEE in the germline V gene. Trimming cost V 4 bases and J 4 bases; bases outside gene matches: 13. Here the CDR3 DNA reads TGTGCCAGCAGCCCCCGGACAGGAGAGATTGGCTATGGCTACACCTTC. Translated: CASSPRTGEIGYGYTF.

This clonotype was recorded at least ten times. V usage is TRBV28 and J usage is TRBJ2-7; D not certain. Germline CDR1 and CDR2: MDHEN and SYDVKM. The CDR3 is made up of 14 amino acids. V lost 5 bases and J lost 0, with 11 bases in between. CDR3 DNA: TGTGCCAGCAGTATCACCACCATCTCCTACGAGCAGTACTTC. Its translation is CASSITTISYEQYF.

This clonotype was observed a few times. The CDR3 loop is CASSKEREALNEQFF. The CDR3 DNA reads TGTGCCAGCAGTAAAGAGCGGGAGGCGTTAAATGAGCAGTTCTTC. This chain joins TRBV6-1 and TRBJ2-1, with 9 bases fitting TRBD2. Germline V lookup: CDR1 MNHNS, CDR2 SASEGT. This CDR3 is 15 amino acids long. Trimming took 5 bases from V and 7 from J; bases not matched to a gene: 9.